The next 28 T cell receptor beta chains were all read from a single sample in a study of monozygotic twins with inflammatory bowel disease. From the 5' RACE reads, TCRdb lists one entry per CDR3 protein and no DNA. This sample's clone table lists about 210,000 distinct CDR3 sequences. Source material: blood. These receptors all come from a human donor with ulcerative colitis or Crohn's disease, or a healthy co-twin of an affected twin (not recorded which).

The chain links TRBV11-2 to TRBJ2-7. This CDR3 is 15 amino acids long. Germline V gives CDR1 SGHAT, CDR2 FQNNGV. The CDR3 sequence: CASSLIVTVRYEQYF.

This chain connects TRBV19 to TRBJ1-2. The length of the CDR3 is 15 residues. CDR1 and CDR2 from the germline V gene are LNHDA and SQIVND (reference sequence). CDR3 amino acids: CASSKAWTVPYGYTF.

The chain joins TRBV7-2 to TRBJ2-3; the TCRdb call, TRBD2, lacks DNA for checking. There are 12 residues in the CDR3. In germline, CDR1 is SGHTA, CDR2 FQGNSA. The CDR3 loop reads CASSRGLDTQYF.

The V and J genes are TRBV6-6 and TRBJ1-2; without DNA, the TCRdb call of TRBD1 cannot be checked. This CDR3 contains 13 residues. The germline CDR1 and CDR2 sequences are MNHNY and SVGAGI (reference sequence). CDR3 loop: CASISGQGYGYTF.

This chain connects TRBV5-5 to TRBJ1-2; TCRdb indicates TRBD1, and absent DNA this call remains unverified. CDR1 is SGHKS and CDR2 is YYEKEE in the germline V gene (reference sequence). This CDR3 has 15 residues. CDR3 protein: CASSLTAQTNYGYTF.

This chain joins TRBV5-1 and TRBJ2-1; TCRdb selects TRBD2, and the lack of DNA leaves this call unchecked. The CDR3 totals 15 residues. Germline assignment: CDR1 SGHRS and CDR2 YFSETQ. The CDR3 is CASSQIAGGYNEQFF. The full variable domain, in which reference TRBV5-1 and TRBJ2-1 provide the parts outside the CDR3, is KAGVTQTPRYLIKTRGQQVTLSCSPISGHRSVSWYQQTPGQGLQFLFEYFSETQRNKGNFPGRFSGRQFSNSRSEMNVSTLELGDSALYLCASSQIAGGYNEQFFGPGTRLTVL.

The rearrangement uses TRBV7-8 and TRBJ1-6. CDR3 length: 16 residues. Germline V CDR1 and CDR2: SGHVS, FQNEAQ. The CDR3 sequence is CASRRTLSSYNSPLHF.

V is TRBV27 and J is TRBJ1-1; the D call from TCRdb, TRBD1, cannot be confirmed without DNA. The CDR3 has 14 amino acids. Germline V gene lookup returns CDR1 MNHEY and CDR2 SMNVEV (reference sequence). CDR3 loop: CASSLGRGNTEAFF.

The chain couples TRBV27 to TRBJ2-7; TCRdb designates TRBD1, a call that cannot be tested without DNA. CDR3 size: 13 residues. The germline gives CDR1 MNHEY, CDR2 SMNVEV (reference sequence). The CDR3 is CASSYRAAYEQYF.

The chain carries TRBV12-3 or TRBV12-4 and TRBJ2-5. The CDR3 has 15 amino acids. The CDR3 sequence: CASSFSHAPQETQYF.

V and J are TRBV7-9 and TRBJ1-1. The CDR3 is 13 amino acids. Germline CDR1 and CDR2: SEHNR and FQNEAQ (reference sequence). The CDR3 sequence: CASSLYQNTEAFF.

The chain links TRBV18 to TRBJ2-5. CDR1 is KGHSH, CDR2 LQKENI, per germline. CDR3 length: 13 amino acids. The CDR3 loop reads CASSPPVQETQYF.

The gene calls are TRBV20-1 and TRBJ1-2; TCRdb gives TRBD1 as the D gene, but with no DNA this cannot be confirmed. Germline values: CDR1 DFQATT, CDR2 SNEGSKA (reference sequence). CDR3 length equals 15 residues. The CDR3 loop reads CSATIPGQTFYGYTF.

This sequence joins TRBV9 and TRBJ2-3; TCRdb picks TRBD2, but there is no DNA to check that call. Germline CDR1 is SGDLS and CDR2 is YYNGEE. The CDR3 covers 15 residues. The CDR3 loop reads CASSTWTRRGDTQYF.

The chain couples TRBV20-1 to TRBJ2-1; the D call of TRBD1 rests on TCRdb alone, since no DNA is present to check it. This CDR3 region has 11 residues. Germline V lookup: CDR1 DFQATT, CDR2 SNEGSKA (reference sequence). The CDR3 sequence is CSASPGNEQFF.

The genes are TRBV20-1 and TRBJ2-7; absent DNA, TCRdb's TRBD1 call cannot be checked. CDR1 and CDR2 (germline): DFQATT, SNEGSKA (reference sequence). This CDR3 is 14 amino acids long. The CDR3: CSARGMGQGYEQYF.

The V and J genes are TRBV5-1 and TRBJ2-2; without DNA, the TCRdb call of TRBD2 cannot be checked. CDR1 and CDR2 (germline): SGHRS, YFSETQ. The CDR3 is made up of 15 amino acids. The CDR3 reads CASSWTIRGTGELFF.

The rearrangement joins TRBV20-1 to TRBJ2-3; TCRdb indicates TRBD1, and absent DNA this call remains unverified. Germline V lookup: CDR1 DFQATT, CDR2 SNEGSKA (reference sequence). The CDR3 is 14 residues long. CDR3 amino acids: CSAYRDRDPDTQYF.

The chain uses TRBV12-3 or TRBV12-4 and TRBJ2-3; TCRdb returns TRBD2, unconfirmable since there is no DNA. The CDR3 is made up of 14 amino acids. CDR3: CASSLRRVGDTQYF.

The V gene is TRBV14, the J gene TRBJ1-1. CDR3 length equals 11 residues. In germline, CDR1 is SGHDN, CDR2 FVKESK. Here the CDR3 reads CASSQSGAAFF.

The chain recombines TRBV20-1 with TRBJ1-1. CDR1 and CDR2 from the germline V gene are DFQATT and SNEGSKA (reference sequence). The CDR3 has 16 amino acids. Here the CDR3 reads CSAPPGGGPLGTEAFF.

The chain links TRBV7-9 to TRBJ1-1. The CDR3 sequence is 14 residues long. Germline V gives CDR1 SEHNR, CDR2 FQNEAQ (reference sequence). This chain's CDR3 is CASSLLGDGRRAFF.

This chain uses TRBV5-1 with TRBJ2-1; TCRdb proposes TRBD1, but this gene call is untestable without DNA. From germline, CDR1 is SGHRS and CDR2 YFSETQ. The CDR3 covers 14 residues. CDR3 residues: CASSLMSVGNEQFF.

The chain recombines TRBV28 with TRBJ1-2. CDR1 and CDR2 from the germline V gene are MDHEN and SYDVKM. The CDR3 contains 11 residues. The CDR3 loop reads CAADGESGYTF.

The chain carries TRBV5-1 and TRBJ1-2. This CDR3 comprises 14 residues. Germline CDR1 reads SGHRS; CDR2 reads YFSETQ. The CDR3 reads CASSLDAGGGGGTF.

This chain links TRBV10-3 with TRBJ1-2; the TCRdb call, TRBD1, lacks DNA for checking. CDR1 is ENHRY and CDR2 is SYGVKD in the germline V gene. There are 13 residues in the CDR3. The CDR3 loop reads CAISESRWDGYTF.

The rearrangement uses TRBV4-1 and TRBJ2-5; without DNA, the TCRdb call of TRBD2 cannot be checked. The CDR3 extends over 16 amino acids. Germline V lookup: CDR1 MGHRA, CDR2 YSYEKL. CDR3 protein: CASSQAPSGGYETQYF.

The rearrangement joins TRBV29-1 to TRBJ2-2. Germline V CDR1 and CDR2: SQVTM, ANQGSEA. The CDR3 is 14 residues long. The CDR3 region is CSVGGRENTGELFF.